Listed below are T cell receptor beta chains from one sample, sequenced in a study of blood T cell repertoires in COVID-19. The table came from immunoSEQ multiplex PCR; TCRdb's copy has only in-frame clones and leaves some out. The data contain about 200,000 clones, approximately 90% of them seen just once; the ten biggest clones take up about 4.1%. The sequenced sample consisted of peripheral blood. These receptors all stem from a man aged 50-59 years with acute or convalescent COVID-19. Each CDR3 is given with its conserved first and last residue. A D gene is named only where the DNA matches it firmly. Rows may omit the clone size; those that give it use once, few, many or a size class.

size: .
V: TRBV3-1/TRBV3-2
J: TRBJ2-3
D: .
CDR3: CASSQDSSRTDTQYF
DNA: TGTGCCAGCAGCCAAGACTCCTCTCGCACAGATACGCAGTATTTT

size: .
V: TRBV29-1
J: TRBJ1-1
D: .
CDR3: CSGKGGNTEAFF
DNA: TGCAGCGGGAAAGGGGGGAACACTGAAGCTTTCTTT

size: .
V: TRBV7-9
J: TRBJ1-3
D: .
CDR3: CASSLPAQGNTIYF
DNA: TGTGCCAGCAGCTTACCAGCGCAGGGGAACACCATATATTTT

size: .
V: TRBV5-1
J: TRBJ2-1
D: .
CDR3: CASSLGTTVSYNEQFF
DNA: TGCGCCAGCAGCTTGGGGACTACCGTTTCCTACAATGAGCAGTTCTTC

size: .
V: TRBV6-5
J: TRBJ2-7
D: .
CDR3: CASSPRHSYEQYF
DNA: TGTGCCAGCAGTCCCCGACACTCCTACGAGCAGTACTTC

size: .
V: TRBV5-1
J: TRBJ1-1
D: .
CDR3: CASRQALATEAFF
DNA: TGCGCCAGCAGACAGGCCCTGGCCACTGAAGCTTTCTTT

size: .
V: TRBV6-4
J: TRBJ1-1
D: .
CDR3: CASSDSMNTEAFF
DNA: TGTGCCAGCAGTGACAGCATGAACACTGAAGCTTTCTTT

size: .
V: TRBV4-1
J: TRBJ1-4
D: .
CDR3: CASSQDRELTNEKLFF
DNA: TGCGCCAGCAGCCAAGACCGAGAACTGACTAATGAAAAACTGTTTTTT

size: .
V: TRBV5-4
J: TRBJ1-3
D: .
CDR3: CASSLSRVGGSGNTIYF
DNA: TGTGCCAGCAGCTTGTCGCGGGTAGGGGGCTCTGGAAACACCATATATTTT

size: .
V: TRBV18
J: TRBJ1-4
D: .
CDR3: CASSQGMDEKLFF
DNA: TGTGCCAGCTCACAGGGGATGGACGAAAAACTGTTTTTT

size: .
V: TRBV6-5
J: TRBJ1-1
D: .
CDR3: CASRHFTANTEAFF
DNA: TGTGCCAGCAGACATTTTACAGCGAACACTGAAGCTTTCTTT

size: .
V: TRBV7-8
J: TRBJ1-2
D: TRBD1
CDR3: CASSLALSVDRGGYTF
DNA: TGTGCCAGCAGCTTAGCGCTAAGTGTTGACAGGGGTGGCTACACCTTC

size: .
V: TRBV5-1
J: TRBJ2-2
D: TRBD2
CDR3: CASSQPPGLALPTGELFF
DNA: TGCGCCAGCAGCCAACCACCGGGACTAGCTCTCCCCACCGGGGAGCTGTTTTTT

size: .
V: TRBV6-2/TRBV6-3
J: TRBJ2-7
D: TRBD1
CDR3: CASSPNRGSGEQYF
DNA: TGTGCCAGCAGTCCCAACAGGGGGAGTGGCGAGCAGTACTTC

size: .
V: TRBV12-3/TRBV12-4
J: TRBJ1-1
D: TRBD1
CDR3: CASSRQGGTEAFF
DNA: TGTGCCAGCAGCCGACAGGGAGGCACTGAAGCTTTCTTT

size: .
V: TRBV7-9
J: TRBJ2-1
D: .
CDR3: CASSSTLQGRSYNEQFF
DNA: TGTGCCAGCAGCTCGACGCTACAGGGGAGGTCCTACAATGAGCAGTTCTTC

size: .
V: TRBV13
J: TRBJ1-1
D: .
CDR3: CASSLMRNTEAFF
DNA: TGTGCCAGCAGCTTAATGAGGAACACTGAAGCTTTCTTT

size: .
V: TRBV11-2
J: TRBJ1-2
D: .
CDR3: CASSLDTGRGYTF
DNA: TGTGCCAGCAGCTTAGATACGGGTCGGGGCTACACCTTC

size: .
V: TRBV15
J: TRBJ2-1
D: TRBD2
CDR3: CATSRDKKAKLAGGQLMNEQFF
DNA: TGTGCCACCAGCAGAGATAAAAAAGCTAAACTAGCGGGGGGCCAGTTAATGAATGAGCAGTTCTTC

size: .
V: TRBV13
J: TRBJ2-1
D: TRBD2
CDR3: CASSFASGYNEQFF
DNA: TGTGCCAGCAGCTTCGCTAGCGGTTACAATGAGCAGTTCTTC

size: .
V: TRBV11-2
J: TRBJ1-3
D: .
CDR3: CASSPQGRVSGNTIYF
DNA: TGTGCCAGCAGCCCCCAGGGCAGGGTCTCTGGAAACACCATATATTTT

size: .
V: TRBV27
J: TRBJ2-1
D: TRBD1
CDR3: CASSPYQTGRAEQFF
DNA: TGTGCCAGCAGTCCCTATCAGACAGGGCGGGCTGAGCAGTTCTTC

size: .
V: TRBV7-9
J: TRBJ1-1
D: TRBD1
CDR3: CASSFLLTGLTEAFF
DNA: TGTGCCAGCAGCTTTCTTTTGACAGGGCTAACTGAAGCTTTCTTT

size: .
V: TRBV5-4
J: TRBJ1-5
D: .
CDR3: CASRAQGNQPQHF
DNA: TGTGCCAGCAGAGCTCAGGGGAATCAGCCCCAGCATTTT

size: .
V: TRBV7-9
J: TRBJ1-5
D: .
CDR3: CASSLGGTRGNQPQHF
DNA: TGTGCCAGCAGCTTAGGGGGGACTCGCGGCAATCAGCCCCAGCATTTT

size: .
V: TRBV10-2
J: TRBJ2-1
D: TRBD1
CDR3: CASSEGDRVYNEQFF
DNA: TGCGCCAGCAGTGAAGGGGACAGGGTTTACAATGAGCAGTTCTTC

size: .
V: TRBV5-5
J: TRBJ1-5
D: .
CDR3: CASSPRAGRGGQPQHF
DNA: TGTGCCAGCAGCCCCAGGGCAGGGAGGGGCGGTCAGCCCCAGCATTTT

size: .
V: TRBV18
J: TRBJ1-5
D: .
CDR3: CASSPEGNQPQHF
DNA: TGTGCCAGCTCACCAGAGGGAAATCAGCCCCAGCATTTT

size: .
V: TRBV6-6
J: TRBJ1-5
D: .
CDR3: CASTLGRDGNQPQHF
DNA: TGTGCCAGCACCCTGGGGAGGGATGGCAATCAGCCCCAGCATTTT

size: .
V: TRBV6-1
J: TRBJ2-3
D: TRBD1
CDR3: CASSAGQGTYSTDTQYF
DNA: TGTGCCAGCAGTGCGGGACAGGGGACCTACAGCACAGATACGCAGTATTTT

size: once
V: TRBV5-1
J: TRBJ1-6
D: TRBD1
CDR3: CASSPVGGQGAPSPLHF
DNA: TGCGCCAGCAGCCCGGTGGGCGGACAGGGGGCCCCATCGCCCCTCCACTTT

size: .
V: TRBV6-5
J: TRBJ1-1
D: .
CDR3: CASSKLFPGDTEAFF
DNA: TGTGCCAGCAGTAAATTATTCCCAGGGGACACTGAAGCTTTCTTT

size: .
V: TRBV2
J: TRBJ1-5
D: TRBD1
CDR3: CASSEARGTGWQPQHF
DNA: TGTGCCAGCAGTGAAGCGAGGGGGACAGGATGGCAGCCCCAGCATTTT

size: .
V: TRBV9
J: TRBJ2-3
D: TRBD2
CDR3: CASSPRWVGGSTDTQYF
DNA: TGTGCCAGCAGCCCCCGGTGGGTGGGGGGGAGCACAGATACGCAGTATTTT

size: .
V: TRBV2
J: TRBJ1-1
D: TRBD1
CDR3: CASRENRGKNTEAFF
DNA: TGTGCCAGCAGGGAAAACAGGGGAAAGAACACTGAAGCTTTCTTT

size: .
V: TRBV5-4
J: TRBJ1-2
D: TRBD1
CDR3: CASSLTGGVYGYTF
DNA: TGTGCCAGCAGCTTGACAGGGGGGGTATATGGCTACACCTTC

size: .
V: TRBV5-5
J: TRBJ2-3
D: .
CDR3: CASSFSGGQPQYF
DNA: TGTGCCAGCAGCTTTAGCGGTGGTCAGCCCCAGTATTTT

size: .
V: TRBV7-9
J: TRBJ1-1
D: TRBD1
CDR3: CASILQGKNTEAFF
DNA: TGTGCCAGCATTCTACAGGGGAAGAACACTGAAGCTTTCTTT

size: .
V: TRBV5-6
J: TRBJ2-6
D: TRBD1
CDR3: CASRVTGAGANVLTF
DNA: TGTGCCAGCAGAGTGACAGGGGCTGGGGCCAACGTCCTGACTTTC

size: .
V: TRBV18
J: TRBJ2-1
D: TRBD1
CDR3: CASSLSSGQGTYNEQFF
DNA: TGTGCCAGCTCACTCTCCTCGGGACAGGGGACCTACAATGAGCAGTTCTTC

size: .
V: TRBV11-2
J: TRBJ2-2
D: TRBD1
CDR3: CASRPNKPGQGNTGELFF
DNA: TGTGCCAGCAGACCTAATAAACCGGGACAGGGCAACACCGGGGAGCTGTTTTTT

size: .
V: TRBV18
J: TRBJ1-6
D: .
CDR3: CASSPGAVQNSPLHF
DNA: TGTGCCAGCTCACCAGGGGCAGTACAGAATTCACCCCTCCACTTT

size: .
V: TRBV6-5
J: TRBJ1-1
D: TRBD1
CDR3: CASSYSGQGGTEAFF
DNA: TGTGCCAGCAGTTACTCCGGTCAGGGGGGCACTGAAGCTTTCTTT

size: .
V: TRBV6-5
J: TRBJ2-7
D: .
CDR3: CASSRDSGYEQYF
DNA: TGTGCCAGCAGTCGGGACTCAGGCTACGAGCAGTACTTC

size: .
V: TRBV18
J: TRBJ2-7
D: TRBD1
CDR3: CASSPSTGGYEQYF
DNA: TGTGCCAGCTCACCATCCACAGGGGGCTACGAGCAGTACTTC